One and the same sample provided the 20 T cell receptor beta chains below, sequenced in a study of Graves' ophthalmopathy and Graves' hyperthyroidism (dated by TCRdb to the late 2010s). The instrument given in TCRdb is Illumina HiSeq 2000. For repertoire sequencing, TCR beta CDR3 regions were amplified from RNA transcripts. The first round of RT-PCR was done with HTBI primers and the Qiagen OneStep RT-PCR kit, and was followed by a second round of multiplex PCR, then size selection and purification. TCRdb cleaned the public reads at Q25 with fastp, built clones with MiXCR and kept in-frame beta chains. CDR3 protein duplicates are merged, each entry listing the most common genes and DNA. The table for this sample lists almost 750,000 distinct CDR3 sequences; approximately 40% of them were counted only once. Less than 55% of the sample is taken by the ten largest. The sequencing input was peripheral blood. These receptors all stem from an adult man with Graves' ophthalmopathy.

This chain joins TRBV5-6 and TRBJ2-5; a weak D match, TRBD2 (5 bases). Trimming took 2 bases from V and 1 from J, leaving 9 bases between them. The CDR3 totals 14 residues. Germline CDR1 is SGHDT and CDR2 is YYEEEE. CDR3: CASSFKGSQETQYF. The CDR3 region has the DNA TGTGCCAGCAGCTTTAAAGGGAGCCAAGAGACCCAGTACTTC. The full variable domain, completed using reference TRBV5-6 and TRBJ2-5, is DAGVTQSPTHLIKTRGQQVTLRCSPKSGHDTVSWYQQALGQGPQFIFQYYEEEERQRGNFPDRFSGHQFPNYSSELNVNALLLGDSALYLCASSFKGSQETQYFGPGTRLLVL.

This clonotype was seen many times. V and J are TRBV2 and TRBJ2-5; D tentatively fits TRBD1 or TRBD2 (5 bases each). Germline CDR1 and CDR2: SNHLY and FYNNEI. This CDR3 is 13 amino acids long. Between the trimmed V and J ends, which lost 6 bases and 5 bases, there was a span of 13 bases. CDR3 DNA: TGTGCCAGCAGATCGGGGCCCGTTGAGACCCAGTACTTC. It translates to CASRSGPVETQYF. Full variable domain (remainder filled in from reference TRBV2 and TRBJ2-5): EPEVTQTPSHQVTQMGQEVILRCVPISNHLYFYWYRQILGQKVEFLVSFYNNEISEKSEIFDDQFSVERPDGSNFTLKIRSTKLEDSAMYFCASRSGPVETQYFGPGTRLLVL.

Only a few counts were recorded for this clonotype. This chain's CDR3 is CASSLEIKFSPLHF. CDR3 DNA sequence: TGTGCCAGCAGTTTGGAGATCAAGTTTTCGCCCCTCCACTTT. This chain joins TRBV25-1 and TRBJ1-6; D not resolved. The CDR3 totals 14 residues. The V and J ends lost 5 bases and 13 bases respectively, with 18 bases between them. Germline V CDR1 and CDR2: MGHDK, SYGVNS.

The CDR3 DNA reads as TGTGCCAGCAGCTTGTCAGGGGCGAGGGAGACCCAGTACTTC. Translated, it gives CASSLSGARETQYF. V is TRBV7-9 and J is TRBJ2-5; the D gene is possibly TRBD1 (6 bases). The V and J ends lost 3 bases and 5 bases respectively, with 13 bases between them. The CDR3 contains 14 residues. Germline V CDR1 and CDR2: SEHNR, FQNEAQ (reference sequence).

This clonotype has just a few counts. The rearrangement uses TRBV7-9 and TRBJ1-1, with TRBD1 matching over 8 bases. Per germline, CDR1 SEHNR and CDR2 FQNEAQ (reference sequence). After removal of 3 bases from V and 1 base from J, the junction contained 7 bases not matched to a gene. The CDR3 is 16 residues long. The CDR3 spells CASSFQGADPNTEAFF. The CDR3 DNA reads TGTGCCAGCAGCTTTCAGGGGGCCGACCCGAACACTGAAGCTTTCTTT.

This clonotype was recorded a few times. The chain has TRBV10-3 and TRBJ2-7, with 9 bases matching TRBD1. The V segment lost 10 bases and the J segment 6 bases; nucleotides outside the gene matches: 16. Germline CDR1 and CDR2: ENHRY and SYGVKD. The CDR3 covers 15 residues. CDR3 amino acids: CASTAPGQGPSEQYF. The CDR3 DNA follows: TGTGCCAGTACCGCACCGGGACAGGGTCCGTCCGAGCAGTACTTC.

This clonotype was seen at least ten times. V and J are TRBV2 and TRBJ1-3; no reliable D call. Per germline, CDR1 SNHLY and CDR2 FYNNEI. The V gene lost 8 bases and the J gene lost 4 bases, with 6 bases spanning the gap. This CDR3 is 11 amino acids long. Written as DNA, the CDR3 is TGTGCCAGCGTCATCGGAAACACCATATATTTT. Translated, it gives CASVIGNTIYF.

A few counts support this clonotype. The genes are TRBV5-4 and TRBJ2-7; 10 nucleotides agree with TRBD2. Germline values: CDR1 SGHNT, CDR2 YYREEE (reference sequence). The V segment lost 5 bases and the J segment 7 bases; nucleotides outside the gene matches: 15. CDR3 length: 16 amino acids. CDR3 region: CASSSLVSGRAWEQYF. The DNA for the CDR3 is TGTGCCAGCAGTTCGCTGGTAAGCGGGAGGGCCTGGGAGCAGTACTTC.

The chain employs TRBV10-3 and TRBJ1-2; 7 bases map to TRBD1. The CDR3 spans 13 residues. The germline V gene encodes CDR1 ENHRY and CDR2 SYGVKD. J gave up 7 bases and V 7 bases, and 9 bases lay outside the gene matches. This CDR3 reads CAITDTGAGGYTF. CDR3 sequence (DNA): TGTGCCATCACCGACACAGGGGCGGGTGGCTACACCTTC.

The rearrangement joins TRBV11-2 to TRBJ2-7; 11 nucleotides align to TRBD2. The CDR3 is 14 residues long. Germline CDR1 and CDR2: SGHAT and FQNNGV. Trimming cost V 8 bases and J 5 bases; bases outside gene matches: 8. The CDR3 bases are TGTGCCAGCCGCCGACAGGGACTAGCGGACGAGCAGTACTTC. This codes for CASRRQGLADEQYF. The full variable domain, its missing parts supplied by reference TRBV11-2 and TRBJ2-7, is EAGVAQSPRYKIIEKRQSVAFWCNPISGHATLYWYQQILGQGPKLLIQFQNNGVVDDSQLPKDRFSAERLKGVDSTLKIQPAKLEDSAVYLCASRRQGLADEQYFGPGTRLTVT.

The chain joins TRBV6-2 or TRBV6-3 to TRBJ2-7; 8 bases are a match to TRBD2. The CDR3 is 17 amino acids. In germline, CDR1 is MNHEY, CDR2 SVGEGT. V was clipped by 2 bases and J by 0 bases; unmatched bases: 9. The DNA of the CDR3 is TGTGCCAGCAGTTACCCTCGGACTAGCAGATACTCCTACGAGCAGTACTTC. Protein sequence: CASSYPRTSRYSYEQYF.

The rearrangement joins TRBV2 to TRBJ1-5; the match to TRBD1 covers 7 bases. This CDR3 has 12 residues. V was pared by 6 bases and J by 10 bases, with 6 bases of the junction left unmatched. Germline assignment: CDR1 SNHLY and CDR2 FYNNEI. CDR3 sequence reads: CASSNDREPQHF. In DNA form, the CDR3 reads TGTGCCAGCAGCAACGACAGGGAACCCCAGCATTTT.

This clonotype was picked up a small number of times. The chain recombines TRBV20-1 with TRBJ2-7; D may correspond to TRBD1 or TRBD2 (5 bases each). This CDR3 has 14 residues. The ends were cut back, 6 bases at V and 5 bases at J, with 20 bases in the middle. Germline loops: CDR1 DFQATT, CDR2 SNEGSKA (reference sequence). The DNA of the CDR3 is TGCAGTGCCACCCCGGGACCCGCTTGGGACGAGCAGTACTTC. Its translation: CSATPGPAWDEQYF.

This clonotype was seen only a few times. This chain uses TRBV7-2 with TRBJ1-1; 7 positions match TRBD1. Germline CDR1 reads SGHTA; CDR2 reads FQGNSA. Trimming at V came to 3 bases and at J to 6 bases, leaving 4 bases not matched to a gene. CDR3 length: 13 residues. The CDR3 DNA is TGTGCCAGCAGCTTGGCCAGGGGGTCTGAAGCTTTCTTT. Its protein product is CASSLARGSEAFF.

The J gene is TRBJ1-5, the V gene TRBV10-2, with D unresolved. The germline gives CDR1 WSHSY, CDR2 SAAADI. Trimming left V 0 bases short and J 11 bases short, with 11 bases between. CDR3 length: 13 amino acids. DNA of the CDR3: TGCGCCAGCAGTGAGTCAGGGCGGCAGGCCCAGCATTTT. It encodes CASSESGRQAQHF.

This clonotype was recorded a few times. The CDR3 sequence is CASSQGWDTEAFF. DNA for the CDR3: TGTGCCAGCAGCCAGGGATGGGACACTGAAGCTTTCTTT. J is TRBJ1-1 and V is TRBV7-9; D is possibly TRBD1 (5 bases). This CDR3 comprises 13 residues. The germline CDR1 and CDR2 sequences are SEHNR and FQNEAQ (reference sequence). V was trimmed by 5 bases and J by 3 bases, leaving 10 bases between them.

This chain connects TRBV12-3 or TRBV12-4 to TRBJ2-7; D is possibly TRBD2 (5 bases). The CDR3 contains 15 residues. V was trimmed by 4 bases and J by 7 bases, leaving 20 bases between them. CDR3: CASSYLADRDPEQYF. For the CDR3, the DNA is TGTGCCAGCAGTTACTTAGCAGACCGGGATCCAGAGCAGTACTTC.

Comment on this clonotype: Since a much larger clone is just one base distant, this may be a read error. This chain uses TRBV10-3 with TRBJ1-2; D uncertain. This CDR3 is built from 15 residues. Per the germline V gene, CDR1 is ENHRY and CDR2 is SYGVKD. The DNA of the CDR3 is TGTGCCATCAGTGCTTCAGTGGGAGATACCTATGGCTACGCCTTC. Translated, it gives CAISASVGDTYGYAF.

As concerns this clonotype: A read error is possible here, since a much larger clone lies one base away. The chain uses TRBV29-1 and TRBJ2-7; tentative D call: TRBD2 (6 bases). This CDR3 spans 13 amino acids. CDR1 SQVTM and CDR2 ANQGSEA come from the germline V gene. With 7 bases removed from V and 3 bases from J, the gap between germline ends came to 16 bases. CDR3 loop: CSARLGTIYEQYF. CDR3 bases: TGCAGCGCGAGACTAGGGACCATCTACGAGCAGTACTTC.

Notes on this clonotype: This CDR3 is missing its conserved last phenylalanine or tryptophan, likely due to a read error. The genes are TRBV25-1 and TRBJ1-1, with D tentatively TRBD1 (6 bases). Per germline, CDR1 MGHDK and CDR2 SYGVNS. V lost 6 bases and J lost 0, with 8 bases in between. This CDR3 has 13 residues. The CDR3 DNA follows: TGTGCCAGCAGAAGACAGGTGAACACTGAAGCTTTCCTT. Translated: CASRRQVNTEAFL.